The clone carrying this T cell receptor beta chain was recorded once. This specimen belongs to a study of OX40 agonist ivuxolimab in advanced cancers. Clones were read by immunoSEQ multiplex PCR, and TCRdb kept only the in-frame ones, dropping some. Of more than 15,000 clones in the sample, around four fifths were seen once. Losses at the gene ends were 8 bases for V and 4 bases for J; bases not matched to a gene: 2. Germline V lookup: CDR1 MDHEN, CDR2 SYDVKM. This CDR3 comprises 12 residues. V usage is TRBV28 and J usage is TRBJ2-1, with 7 bases aligning to TRBD1. The receptor was derived from an adult with an advanced solid tumor such as melanoma, head and neck, liver or kidney cancer. The sample here was CD4+ or CD8+ T cells sorted from blood, taken in a trial of the OX40 agonist ivuxolimab. CDR3 in DNA: TGTGCCAGCGCGGACAGGTACAATGAGCAGTTCTTC. This codes for CASADRYNEQFF.